A selection of T cell receptor beta chains follows, all from one sample in a study of OX40 agonist ivuxolimab in advanced cancers. Clones were sequenced by immunoSEQ multiplex PCR, and TCRdb holds only the in-frame ones, with some missing. Of about 52,000 clones listed, about nine tenths are singletons. Sequenced here: CD4+ or CD8+ T cells sorted from blood, sampled in a trial of the OX40 agonist ivuxolimab. The receptors stem from an adult with an advanced solid tumor such as melanoma, head and neck, liver or kidney cancer. Each CDR3 is given with its conserved first and last residue. Fields, in order: V gene, J gene, CDR3 protein.

TRBV9	TRBJ2-7	CASSVVGGEQYF
TRBV18	TRBJ1-2	CASSPVRDRLNYGYTF
TRBV7-6	TRBJ2-3	CASSFRTSGSTDTQYF
TRBV19	TRBJ2-1	CASSISPSLHEQFF
TRBV21-1	TRBJ1-3	CASSTLEGLTGNTIYF
TRBV27	TRBJ2-1	CASYGLAGEQFF
TRBV18	TRBJ2-7	CASSPTVPDSTYEQYF
TRBV4-3	TRBJ1-6	CASSPGLPYNSPLHF
TRBV13	TRBJ1-1	CASLPTGAFF
TRBV14	TRBJ2-7	CASSQALSYEQYF
TRBV19	TRBJ1-3	CASSMFSSGNTIYF
TRBV2	TRBJ2-1	CASPKVQQSYNEQFF
TRBV10-2	TRBJ1-1	CASSDLFGGEERDTEAFF
TRBV11-2	TRBJ2-3	CASSDDWRSTDTQYF
TRBV5-4	TRBJ2-7	CASSLGTGGYEQYF
TRBV11-2	TRBJ1-1	CASSLDGWGASNTEAFF
TRBV4-1	TRBJ1-1	CASSQADSVTGAFF
TRBV5-1	TRBJ1-4	CASSLAQQVNEKLFF
TRBV2	TRBJ2-7	CASSDARQGYEQYF
TRBV19	TRBJ2-1	CASSIGTGSYNEQFF
TRBV21-1	TRBJ2-5	CASSVEGGGAETQYF
TRBV15	TRBJ1-2	CATSRDLPLKGYTF
TRBV7-9	TRBJ1-2	CASSSRQGGSSYGYTF
TRBV30	TRBJ1-5	CAWSVDQNQPQHF
TRBV30	TRBJ2-3	CAWSESAAVADTQYF
TRBV19	TRBJ2-7	CASSLYPNSYEQYF
TRBV6-5	TRBJ1-1	CASRIVKDTEAFF
TRBV4-1	TRBJ2-7	CASSRGGQGNSHEQYF
TRBV4-3	TRBJ1-1	CASSLAGGASEAFF
TRBV7-9	TRBJ2-7	CASSLAGAGSYEQYF
TRBV11-2	TRBJ1-3	CASSLRPGTEGKENTIYF
TRBV5-1	TRBJ1-2	CASSPGHKVDGYTF
TRBV7-9	TRBJ1-4	CASSSPGDHNEKLFF
TRBV9	TRBJ2-7	CASSGKDRGLWGEQYF
TRBV10-3	TRBJ2-2	CATLTALGSTGELFF
TRBV4-1	TRBJ1-4	CATENSDGTEKLFF
TRBV6-4	TRBJ1-1	CASSATGNTEAFF
TRBV30	TRBJ1-1	CAWEQGRNTEAFF
TRBV7-2	TRBJ2-7	CASSFFPYEQYF
TRBV11-2	TRBJ2-7	CASSLDQRGYEQYF
TRBV6-5	TRBJ1-4	CASSYSIDSSNEKLFF